The clone carrying this T cell receptor beta chain was seen at least ten times. What it binds is not known. This CDR3 region has 15 residues. V lost 6 bases, J lost 5 bases, and 5 bases stayed unmatched. The germline gives CDR1 SGHTA, CDR2 FQGNSA. The study excluded patients with uncontrolled infection, other autoimmune disease, pregnancy or lactation. Diagnoses were made from clinical symptoms, serum measures (thyroxine and TRAb), thyroid ultrasound and orbital computed tomography. The TCR beta CDR3 regions underwent amplification using RNA transcripts as the source. HTBI primers were used for first-round RT-PCR of the TCR CDR3. TCRdb re-called the multiplex PCR reads through MiXCR, storing one row per CDR3 protein. This sample yields roughly 500,000 distinct CDR3 sequences, of which 46% are seen a single time; 44% belongs to the top ten. This entry belongs to a study of T cells in Graves' hyperthyroidism and ophthalmopathy.

Study-level results: Blood also held most thyroid clonotypes expanded beyond 0.001.

Material for sequencing was peripheral blood or thyroid tissue (not recorded which). The rearrangement links TRBV7-2 to TRBJ1-6; TRBD1 aligns across 9 bases. The TCR sequence derives from an adult woman with Graves' disease, either hyperthyroidism or ophthalmopathy (not recorded which). The CDR3 DNA reads TGTGCCAGCAGAACAGGGGGCACAGATAATTCACCCCTCCACTTT. Translation: CASRTGGTDNSPLHF. The full variable domain, completed using reference TRBV7-2 and TRBJ1-6, is GAGVSQSPSNKVTEKGKDVELRCDPISGHTALYWYRQSLGQGLEFLIYFQGNSAPDKSGLPSDRFSAERTGGSVSTLTIQRTQQEDSAVYLCASRTGGTDNSPLHFGNGTRLTVT.